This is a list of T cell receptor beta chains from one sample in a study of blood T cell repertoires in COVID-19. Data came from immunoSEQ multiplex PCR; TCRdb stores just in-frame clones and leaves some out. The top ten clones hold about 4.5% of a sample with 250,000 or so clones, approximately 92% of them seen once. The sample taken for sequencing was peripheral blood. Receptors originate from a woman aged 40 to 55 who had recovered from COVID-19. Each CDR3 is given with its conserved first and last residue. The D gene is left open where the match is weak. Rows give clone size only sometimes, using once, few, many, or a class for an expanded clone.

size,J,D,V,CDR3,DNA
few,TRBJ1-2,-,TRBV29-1,CSVNRDSYGYTF,TGCAGCGTTAACCGGGACTCATATGGCTACACCTTC
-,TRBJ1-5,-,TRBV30,CAWSPGLSNQPQHF,TGTGCCTGGAGTCCTGGACTTAGCAATCAGCCCCAGCATTTT
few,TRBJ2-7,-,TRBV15,CATSRNSGSYEQYF,TGTGCCACCAGCAGAAACAGCGGGTCCTACGAGCAGTACTTC
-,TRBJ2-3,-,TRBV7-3,CASSRQGFTDTQYF,TGTGCCAGCAGCCGGCAGGGTTTCACAGATACGCAGTATTTT
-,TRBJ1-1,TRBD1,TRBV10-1,CASSRTGSTEAFF,TGCGCCAGCAGTCGGACAGGGAGCACTGAAGCTTTCTTT
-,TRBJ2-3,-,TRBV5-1,CASSPLAPGDTQYF,TGCGCCAGCAGCCCCCTGGCTCCGGGGGATACGCAGTATTTT
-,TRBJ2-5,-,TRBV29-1,CSVEAKQETQYF,TGCAGCGTTGAAGCAAAACAAGAGACCCAGTACTTC
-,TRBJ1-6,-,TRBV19,CATQIGGAGSPLHF,TGTGCCACCCAAATAGGGGGGGCCGGTTCACCCCTCCACTTT
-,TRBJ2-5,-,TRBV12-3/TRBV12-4,CASRSNSETQYF,TGTGCCAGCAGATCAAACAGTGAGACCCAGTACTTC
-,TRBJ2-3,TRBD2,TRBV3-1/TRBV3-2,CASSQALGLDSDTQYF,TGTGCCAGCAGCCAAGCCTTGGGACTAGACTCGGATACGCAGTATTTT